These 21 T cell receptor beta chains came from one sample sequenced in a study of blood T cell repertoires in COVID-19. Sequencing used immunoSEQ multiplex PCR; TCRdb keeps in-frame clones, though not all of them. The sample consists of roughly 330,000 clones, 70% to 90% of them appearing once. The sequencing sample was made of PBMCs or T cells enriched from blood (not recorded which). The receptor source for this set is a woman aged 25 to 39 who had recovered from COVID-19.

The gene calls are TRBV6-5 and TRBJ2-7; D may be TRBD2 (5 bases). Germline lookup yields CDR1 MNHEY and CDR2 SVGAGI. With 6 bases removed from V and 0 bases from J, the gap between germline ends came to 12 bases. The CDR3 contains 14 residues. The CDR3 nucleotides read TGTGCCAGCAGCCGGACTGAGAGCTCCTACGAGCAGTACTTC. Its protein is CASSRTESSYEQYF.

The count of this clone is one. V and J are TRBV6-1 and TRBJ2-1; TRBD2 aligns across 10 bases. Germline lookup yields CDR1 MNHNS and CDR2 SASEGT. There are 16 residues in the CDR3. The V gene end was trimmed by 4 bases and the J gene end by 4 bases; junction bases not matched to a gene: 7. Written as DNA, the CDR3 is TGTGCCAGCAGTGGGGCTAGCGGGGGAGCTTACAATGAGCAGTTCTTC. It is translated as CASSGASGGAYNEQFF.

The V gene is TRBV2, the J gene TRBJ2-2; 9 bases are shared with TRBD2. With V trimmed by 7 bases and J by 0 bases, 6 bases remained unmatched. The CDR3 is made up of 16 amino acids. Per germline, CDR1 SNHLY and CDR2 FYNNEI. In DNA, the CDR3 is TGTGCCAGCACGAGACTAGCGGCCTCGAACACCGGGGAGCTGTTTTTT. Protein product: CASTRLAASNTGELFF.

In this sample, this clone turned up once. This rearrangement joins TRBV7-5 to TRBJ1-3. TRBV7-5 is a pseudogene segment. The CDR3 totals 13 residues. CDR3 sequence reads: CARSPLEGNTIYF. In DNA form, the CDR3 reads TGTGCCAGAAGCCCCTTGGAGGGAAACACCATATATTTT.

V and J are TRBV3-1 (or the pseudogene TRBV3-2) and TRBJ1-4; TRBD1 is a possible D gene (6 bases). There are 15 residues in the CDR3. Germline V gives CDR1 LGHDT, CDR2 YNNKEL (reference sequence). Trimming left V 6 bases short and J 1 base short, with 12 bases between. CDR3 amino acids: CASSPPGVTNEKLFF. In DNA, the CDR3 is TGTGCCAGCAGTCCACCAGGGGTAACTAATGAAAAACTGTTTTTT.

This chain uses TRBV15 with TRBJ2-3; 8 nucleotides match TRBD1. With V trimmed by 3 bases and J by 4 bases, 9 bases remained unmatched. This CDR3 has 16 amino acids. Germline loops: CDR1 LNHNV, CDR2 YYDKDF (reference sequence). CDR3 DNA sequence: TGTGCCACCAGCAGGGGCGGACAGGGAAGACCAGATACGCAGTATTTT. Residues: CATSRGGQGRPDTQYF. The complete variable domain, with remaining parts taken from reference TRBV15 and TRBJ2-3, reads DAMVIQNPRYQVTQFGKPVTLSCSQTLNHNVMYWYQQKSSQAPKLLFHYYDKDFNNEADTPDNFQSRRPNTSFCFLDIRSPGLGDTAMYLCATSRGGQGRPDTQYFGPGTRLTVL.

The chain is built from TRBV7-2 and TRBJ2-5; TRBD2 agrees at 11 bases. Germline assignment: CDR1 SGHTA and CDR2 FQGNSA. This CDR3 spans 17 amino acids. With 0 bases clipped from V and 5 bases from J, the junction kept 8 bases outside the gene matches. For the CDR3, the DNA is TGTGCCAGCAGCTTAGCGCTTAGCGGGGGGGCGGGGGAGACCCAGTACTTC. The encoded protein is CASSLALSGGAGETQYF.

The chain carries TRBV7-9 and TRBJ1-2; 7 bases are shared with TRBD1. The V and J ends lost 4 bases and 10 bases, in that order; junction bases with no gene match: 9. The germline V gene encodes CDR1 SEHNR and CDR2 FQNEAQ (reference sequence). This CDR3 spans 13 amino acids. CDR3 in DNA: TGTGCCAGCAGCTCCTCCGGGACAGTAGACTACACCTTC. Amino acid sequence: CASSSSGTVDYTF.

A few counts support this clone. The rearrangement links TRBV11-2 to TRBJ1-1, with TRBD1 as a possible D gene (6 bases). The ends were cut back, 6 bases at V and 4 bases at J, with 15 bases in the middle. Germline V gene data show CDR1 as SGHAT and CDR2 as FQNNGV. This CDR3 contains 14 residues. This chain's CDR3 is CASSFKGQLTEAFF. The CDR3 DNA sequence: TGTGCCAGCAGTTTTAAGGGACAACTCACTGAAGCTTTCTTT.

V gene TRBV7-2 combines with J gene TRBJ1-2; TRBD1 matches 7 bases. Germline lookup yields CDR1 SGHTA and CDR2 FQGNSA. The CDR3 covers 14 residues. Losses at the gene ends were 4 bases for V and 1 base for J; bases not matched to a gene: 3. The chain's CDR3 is CASSSGTVNYGYTF. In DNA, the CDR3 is TGTGCCAGCAGCTCCGGGACAGTTAACTATGGCTACACCTTC.

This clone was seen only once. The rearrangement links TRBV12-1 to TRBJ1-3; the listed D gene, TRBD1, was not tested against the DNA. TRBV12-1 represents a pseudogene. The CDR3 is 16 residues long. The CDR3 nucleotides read TGTGCCAGCAGCTTTGAGGGACAGGGTGCTGGAAACACCATATATTTT. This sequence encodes CASSFEGQGAGNTIYF.

The CDR3 here is CASSSLTGSSGNTIYF. For the CDR3, the DNA is TGTGCCAGCAGTTCGTTAACAGGGAGCTCTGGAAACACCATATATTTT. The chain combines TRBV27 with TRBJ1-3, with D possibly being TRBD1 (6 bases). CDR1 is MNHEY, CDR2 SMNVEV, per germline (reference sequence). The length of the CDR3 is 16 residues. Trimming removed 4 bases at V and 0 bases at J, with 13 bases between.

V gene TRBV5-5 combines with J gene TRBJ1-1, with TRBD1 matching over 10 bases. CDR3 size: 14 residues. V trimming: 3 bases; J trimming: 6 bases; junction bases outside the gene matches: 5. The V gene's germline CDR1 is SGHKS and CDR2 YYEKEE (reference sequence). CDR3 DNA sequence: TGTGCCAGCAGCTGGGACAGGGGATCCCCTGAAGCTTTCTTT. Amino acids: CASSWDRGSPEAFF.

As DNA, the CDR3 is TGCGCCAGCAGCCTACGACAGGGGGACTATGGCTACACCTTC. Its translation: CASSLRQGDYGYTF. The chain links TRBV5-1 to TRBJ1-2; TRBD1 agrees at 9 bases. The CDR3 is 14 residues long. Germline V gene data show CDR1 as SGHRS and CDR2 as YFSETQ. The V gene end was trimmed by 4 bases and the J gene end by 3 bases; junction bases not matched to a gene: 4.

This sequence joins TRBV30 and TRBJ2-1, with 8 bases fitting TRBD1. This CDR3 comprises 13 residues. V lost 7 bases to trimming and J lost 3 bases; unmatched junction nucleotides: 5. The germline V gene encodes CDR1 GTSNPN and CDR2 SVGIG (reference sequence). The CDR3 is CAYDRGSYNEQFF. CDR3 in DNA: TGTGCCTACGACAGGGGAAGCTACAATGAGCAGTTCTTC.

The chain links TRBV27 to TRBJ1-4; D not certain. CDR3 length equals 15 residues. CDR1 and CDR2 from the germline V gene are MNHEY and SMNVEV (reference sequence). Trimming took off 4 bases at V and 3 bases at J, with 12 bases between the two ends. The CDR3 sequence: CASSSLGAANEKLFF. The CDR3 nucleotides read TGTGCCAGCAGTTCCCTGGGTGCGGCTAATGAAAAACTGTTTTTT.

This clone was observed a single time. CDR3 sequence: CASSMGAGGNTGELFF. As DNA, the CDR3 is TGTGCCAGTAGTATGGGGGCAGGGGGCAACACCGGGGAGCTGTTTTTT. The rearrangement uses TRBV19 and TRBJ2-2, with TRBD1 matching over 8 bases. With V trimmed by 3 bases and J by 2 bases, 5 bases remained unmatched. Germline lookup yields CDR1 LNHDA and CDR2 SQIVND (reference sequence). This CDR3 is built from 16 residues.

Written as DNA, the CDR3 is TGTGCCAGCAGTCCACAGGGGGAACGATGGGAAAAACTGTTTTTT. This translates into CASSPQGERWEKLFF. V usage is TRBV6-6 and J usage is TRBJ1-4; TRBD1 matches at 8 bases. The germline gives CDR1 MNHNY, CDR2 SVGAGI (reference sequence). The CDR3 runs to 15 residues. V was pared by 5 bases and J by 8 bases, with 10 bases of the junction left unmatched.

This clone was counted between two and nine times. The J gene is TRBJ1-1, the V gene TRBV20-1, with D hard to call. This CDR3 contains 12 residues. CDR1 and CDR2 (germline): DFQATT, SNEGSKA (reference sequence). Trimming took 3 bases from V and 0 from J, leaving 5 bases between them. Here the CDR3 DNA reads TGCAGTGCTAGTCCGTTGAACACTGAAGCTTTCTTT. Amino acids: CSASPLNTEAFF.

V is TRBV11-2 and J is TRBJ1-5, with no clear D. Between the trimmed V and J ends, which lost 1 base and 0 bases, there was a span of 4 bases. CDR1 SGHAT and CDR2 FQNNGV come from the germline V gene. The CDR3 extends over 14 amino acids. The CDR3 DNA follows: TGTGCCAGCAGCTTAGTGAGTAGCAATCAGCCCCAGCATTTT. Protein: CASSLVSSNQPQHF.

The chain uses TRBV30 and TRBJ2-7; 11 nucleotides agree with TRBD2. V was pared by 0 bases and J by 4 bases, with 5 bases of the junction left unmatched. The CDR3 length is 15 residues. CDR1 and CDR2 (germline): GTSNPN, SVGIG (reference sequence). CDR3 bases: TGTGCCTGGAGTGTACGGCTAGCGGGGGGTTACGAGCAGTACTTC. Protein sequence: CAWSVRLAGGYEQYF. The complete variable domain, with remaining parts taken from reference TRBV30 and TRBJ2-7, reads SQTIHQWPATLVQPVGSPLSLECTVEGTSNPNLYWYRQAAGRGLQLLFYSVGIGQISSEVPQNLSASRPQDRQFILSSKKLLLSDSGFYLCAWSVRLAGGYEQYFGPGTRLTVT.